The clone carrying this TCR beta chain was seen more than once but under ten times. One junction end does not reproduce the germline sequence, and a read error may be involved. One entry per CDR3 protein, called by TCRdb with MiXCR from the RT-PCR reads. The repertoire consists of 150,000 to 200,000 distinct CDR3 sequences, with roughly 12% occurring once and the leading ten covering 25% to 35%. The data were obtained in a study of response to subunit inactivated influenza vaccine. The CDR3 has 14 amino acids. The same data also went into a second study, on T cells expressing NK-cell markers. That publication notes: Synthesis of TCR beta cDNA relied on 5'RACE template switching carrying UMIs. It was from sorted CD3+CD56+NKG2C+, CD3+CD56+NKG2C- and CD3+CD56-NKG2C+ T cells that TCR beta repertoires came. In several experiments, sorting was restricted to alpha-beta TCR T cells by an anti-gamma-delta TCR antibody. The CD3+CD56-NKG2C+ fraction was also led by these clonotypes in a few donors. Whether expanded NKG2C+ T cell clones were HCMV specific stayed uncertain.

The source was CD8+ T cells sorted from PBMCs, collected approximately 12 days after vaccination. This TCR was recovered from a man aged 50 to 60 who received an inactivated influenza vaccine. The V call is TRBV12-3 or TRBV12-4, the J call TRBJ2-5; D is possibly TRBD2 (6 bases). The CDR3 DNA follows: TGTGCCAGCAGTGTAGCTAGCGCGGCAGAGACCCAGTACTTC. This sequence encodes CASSVASAAETQYF.